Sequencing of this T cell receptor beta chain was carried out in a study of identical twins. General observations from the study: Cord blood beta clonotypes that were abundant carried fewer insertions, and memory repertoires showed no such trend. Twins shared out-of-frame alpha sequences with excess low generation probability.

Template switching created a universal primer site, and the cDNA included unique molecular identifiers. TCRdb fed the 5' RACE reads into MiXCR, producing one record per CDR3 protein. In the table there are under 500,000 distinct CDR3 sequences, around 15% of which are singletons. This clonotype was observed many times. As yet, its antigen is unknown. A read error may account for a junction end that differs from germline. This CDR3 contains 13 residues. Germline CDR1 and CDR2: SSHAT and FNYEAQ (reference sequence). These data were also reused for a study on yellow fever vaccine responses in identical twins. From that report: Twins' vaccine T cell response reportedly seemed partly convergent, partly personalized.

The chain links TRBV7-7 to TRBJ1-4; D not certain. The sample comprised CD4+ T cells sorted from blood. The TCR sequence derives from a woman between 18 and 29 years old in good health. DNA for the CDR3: TGTGCTAGCAGCTTAAGGGTTGGCGAAAAACTGTTTTTT. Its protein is CASSLRVGEKLFF.